This record looks at one T cell receptor (beta chain) sequence and its context. Sequencing libraries made from TCR beta cDNA carried unique molecular identifiers. TCRdb ran MiXCR on the PCR reads and lists one entry per CDR3 protein. This table holds 750,000 to 900,000 distinct CDR3 sequences, around 42% found once. This specimen belongs to a study of post-analysis software for immune sequencing data. The TCR sequence derives from a girl aged 10 to 17 with multiple sclerosis. Sequencing was done on a sample of blood.

The CDR3 region is CASSYWLEGYTF. In nucleotides, the CDR3 is TGTGCCAGCAGCTACTGGCTAGAGGGCTACACCTTC. This sequence joins TRBV5-5 and TRBJ1-2; D is uncertain. Trimming removed 3 bases at V and 8 bases at J, with 11 bases between. The length of the CDR3 is 12 residues. Germline lookup yields CDR1 SGHKS and CDR2 YYEKEE (reference sequence).